One TCR beta chain is described in this entry. The source of the sample is a study of blood T cell repertoires in COVID-19. Study-wide context: COVID-19 samples from acute and convalescent phases originated in the United States, Italy and Spain. PBMCs, B-cell-depleted T cells, or T cells provided the cDNA or gDNA that made up the material.

Authors' analysis steps: Amplifying reference gene primers gave estimates of nucleated cell counts. Repertoires were generated with immunoSEQ multiplex PCR, while TCRdb's copy carries only in-frame clones and drops some. V, J and clone size were drawn from that table, and D and trimming were deduced from the DNA. This sample has around 220,000 clones; roughly 84% occur once, and the top ten carry 3% to 4%. In germline, CDR1 is KGHSH, CDR2 LQKENI. Trimming removed 6 bases from V and 0 bases from J, with 6 bases in between. The CDR3 extends over 13 amino acids. This TCR derives from a woman aged 40 to 49 with active or convalescent COVID-19. This rearrangement joins TRBV18 to TRBJ1-3; perhaps TRBD1 as D (5 bases). Sample: peripheral blood. The CDR3 loop reads CASSDSSGNTIYF. The CDR3 DNA reads as TGTGCCAGCTCCGACAGCTCTGGAAACACCATATATTTT.